This entry is about one T cell receptor (beta chain). Its antigen remains unidentified. This specimen belongs to a study of CD8 T cells in ankylosing spondylitis. Notes on the study in general: There was a TCR beta motif, made of 7 or 8 highly homologous variants, that appeared characteristic of ankylosing spondylitis blood. Previously reported in reactive arthritis synovial fluid and blood were some of the motif variants.

TCRdb recomputed calls from the 5' RACE reads with MiXCR, one row per CDR3 protein. The sample has approximately 220,000 distinct CDR3 sequences, approximately 20% seen once; the top ten hold under 45%. Germline V gene lookup returns CDR1 MGHRA and CDR2 YSYEKL. V trimming: 3 bases; J trimming: 5 bases; junction bases outside the gene matches: 10. The length of the CDR3 is 16 residues. This receptor was taken from a male donor with ankylosing spondylitis. Sequenced sample: blood, either unsorted or a sorted T cell fraction (not recorded which). The J gene is TRBJ1-1, the V gene TRBV4-1; 9 nucleotides agree with TRBD1. For the CDR3, the DNA is TGCGCCAGCAGCCAGGAACAGGGGGCGACAGGGACTGAAGCTTTCTTT. Residues: CASSQEQGATGTEAFF.